Shown below are 9 T cell receptor beta chains from a single sample sequenced in a study of cytomegalovirus exposure and HLA in healthy donors. PCR was performed using 60 Vbeta and 13 Jbeta primers. Repertoires were generated with immunoSEQ multiplex PCR, while TCRdb's copy carries only in-frame clones and drops some. Here the sample spans approximately 150,000 clones, over 55% being singletons. Sequencing was performed on PBMCs. These receptors came from a man aged 35 to 55 in good health and CMV-seronegative.

The CDR3 protein is CASRIPAGYTGELFF. In DNA form, the CDR3 reads TGTGCCAGTAGGATACCCGCGGGGTACACCGGGGAGCTGTTTTTT. The chain links TRBV19 to TRBJ2-2; TRBD2 might be the D (6 bases). The length of the CDR3 is 15 residues. Germline loops: CDR1 LNHDA, CDR2 SQIVND (reference sequence). V was clipped by 6 bases and J by 3 bases, with 14 bases between them. The full variable domain, completed using reference TRBV19 and TRBJ2-2, is DGGITQSPKYLFRKEGQNVTLSCEQNLNHDAMYWYRQDPGQGLRLIYYSQIVNDFQKGDIAEGYSVSREKKESFPLTVTSAQKNPTAFYLCASRIPAGYTGELFFGEGSRLTVL.

Here the CDR3 DNA reads TGTGCCAGCAGCGTCAGGGGAAGGGGTCTGTCTGGCTACACCTTC. Translated: CASSVRGRGLSGYTF. The chain is built from TRBV9 and TRBJ1-2; possible D gene TRBD1, 6 bases. The V gene's germline CDR1 is SGDLS and CDR2 YYNGEE. The germline V and J ends were trimmed by 2 bases and 7 bases, with 18 bases remaining between them. The CDR3 loop spans 15 amino acids.

This chain uses TRBV5-6 with TRBJ2-5; TRBD1 aligns across 7 bases. The V gene's germline CDR1 is SGHDT and CDR2 YYEEEE. There are 11 residues in the CDR3. Germline trimming cut 0 bases from V and 13 bases from J; bases unmatched to any gene: 3. The CDR3 DNA is TGTGCCAGCAGCTTGGGAGGGGGCGGGTACTTC. Amino acid sequence: CASSLGGGGYF.

This clone was detected a few times. The chain joins TRBV30 to TRBJ1-4; D remains ambiguous. This CDR3 is built from 12 residues. Germline lookup yields CDR1 GTSNPN and CDR2 SVGIG (reference sequence). Trimming cost V 3 bases and J 6 bases, with 8 bases left between them. CDR3: CAWRSSHEKLFF. The CDR3 DNA reads TGTGCCTGGAGGTCGAGCCATGAAAAACTGTTTTTT.

The chain employs TRBV5-4 and TRBJ2-5; no clear D gene. The length of the CDR3 is 13 residues. V gave up 1 base and J gave up 4 bases, with 8 bases separating them. The germline V gene has CDR1 SGHNT and CDR2 YYREEE (reference sequence). The CDR3, as DNA: TGTGCCAGCAGCTTGCAGGTGGGAGAGACCCAGTACTTC. It yields the protein CASSLQVGETQYF.

For the CDR3, the DNA is TGCGCCAGCAGCTGGGGACTTGGAGAGACCCAGTACTTC. Protein product: CASSWGLGETQYF. This sequence joins TRBV5-1 and TRBJ2-5; TRBD2 might be the D (6 bases). Trimming took 3 bases from V and 4 from J, leaving 10 bases between them. Germline lookup yields CDR1 SGHRS and CDR2 YFSETQ. The CDR3 spans 13 residues. The entire variable domain, with the rest obtained from reference TRBV5-1 and TRBJ2-5, is as follows: KAGVTQTPRYLIKTRGQQVTLSCSPISGHRSVSWYQQTPGQGLQFLFEYFSETQRNKGNFPGRFSGRQFSNSRSEMNVSTLELGDSALYLCASSWGLGETQYFGPGTRLLVL.

The chain uses TRBV11-2 and TRBJ1-4; possible D gene TRBD1, 6 bases. Germline V gives CDR1 SGHAT, CDR2 FQNNGV. This CDR3 comprises 15 residues. V lost 6 bases and J lost 7, with 18 bases in between. The CDR3 sequence: CASRVTGFGVEKLFF. The CDR3 region has the DNA TGTGCCAGCAGGGTAACAGGGTTCGGGGTTGAAAAACTGTTTTTT.

The chain employs TRBV5-1 and TRBJ2-7, with D tentatively TRBD2 (5 bases). V was clipped by 0 bases and J by 3 bases, with 13 bases between them. The CDR3 is 15 amino acids. Germline CDR1 SGHRS, CDR2 YFSETQ. The DNA for the CDR3 is TGCGCCAGCAGCTTGGCGGGGAGTTCGGGCTACGAGCAGTACTTC. This gives the protein CASSLAGSSGYEQYF. Full variable domain (rest looked up from reference TRBV5-1 and TRBJ2-7): KAGVTQTPRYLIKTRGQQVTLSCSPISGHRSVSWYQQTPGQGLQFLFEYFSETQRNKGNFPGRFSGRQFSNSRSEMNVSTLELGDSALYLCASSLAGSSGYEQYFGPGTRLTVT.

The rearrangement uses TRBV5-1 and TRBJ2-7; D perhaps matches TRBD2 (6 bases). Germline V gives CDR1 SGHRS, CDR2 YFSETQ. V shed 4 bases and J shed 2 bases, with 19 bases lying between them. The CDR3 consists of 16 residues. CDR3 bases: TGCGCCAGCAGCCCGGGACTCCTCATGGGGACCTACGAGCAGTACTTC. It specifies CASSPGLLMGTYEQYF.